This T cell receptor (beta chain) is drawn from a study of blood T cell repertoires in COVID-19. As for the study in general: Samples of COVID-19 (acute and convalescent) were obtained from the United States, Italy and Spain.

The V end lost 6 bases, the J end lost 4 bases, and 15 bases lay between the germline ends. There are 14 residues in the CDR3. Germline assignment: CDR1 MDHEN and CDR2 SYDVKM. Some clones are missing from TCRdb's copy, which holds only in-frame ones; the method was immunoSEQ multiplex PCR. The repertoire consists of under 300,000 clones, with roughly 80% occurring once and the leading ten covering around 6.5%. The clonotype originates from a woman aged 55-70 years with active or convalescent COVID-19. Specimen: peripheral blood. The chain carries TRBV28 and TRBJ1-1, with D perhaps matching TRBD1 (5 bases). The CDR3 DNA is TGTGCCAGCAGCCGGGGGTTTTCTATCACTGAAGCTTTCTTT. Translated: CASSRGFSITEAFF.